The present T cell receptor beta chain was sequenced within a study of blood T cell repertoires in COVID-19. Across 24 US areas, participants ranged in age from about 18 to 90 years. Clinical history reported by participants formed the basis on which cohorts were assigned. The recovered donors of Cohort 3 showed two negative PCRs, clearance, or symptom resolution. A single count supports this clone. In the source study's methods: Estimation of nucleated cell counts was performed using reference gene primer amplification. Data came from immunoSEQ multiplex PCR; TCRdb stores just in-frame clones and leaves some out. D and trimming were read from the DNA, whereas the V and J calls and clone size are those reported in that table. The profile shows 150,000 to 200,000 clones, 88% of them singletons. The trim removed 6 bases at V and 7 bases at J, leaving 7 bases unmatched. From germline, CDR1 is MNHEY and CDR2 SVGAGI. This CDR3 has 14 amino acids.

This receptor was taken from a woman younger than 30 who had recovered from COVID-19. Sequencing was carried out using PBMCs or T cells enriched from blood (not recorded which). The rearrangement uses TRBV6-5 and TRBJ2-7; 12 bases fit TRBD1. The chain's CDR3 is CASSAGTGGGEQYF. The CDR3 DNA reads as TGTGCCAGCAGCGCCGGGACAGGGGGCGGAGAGCAGTACTTC.